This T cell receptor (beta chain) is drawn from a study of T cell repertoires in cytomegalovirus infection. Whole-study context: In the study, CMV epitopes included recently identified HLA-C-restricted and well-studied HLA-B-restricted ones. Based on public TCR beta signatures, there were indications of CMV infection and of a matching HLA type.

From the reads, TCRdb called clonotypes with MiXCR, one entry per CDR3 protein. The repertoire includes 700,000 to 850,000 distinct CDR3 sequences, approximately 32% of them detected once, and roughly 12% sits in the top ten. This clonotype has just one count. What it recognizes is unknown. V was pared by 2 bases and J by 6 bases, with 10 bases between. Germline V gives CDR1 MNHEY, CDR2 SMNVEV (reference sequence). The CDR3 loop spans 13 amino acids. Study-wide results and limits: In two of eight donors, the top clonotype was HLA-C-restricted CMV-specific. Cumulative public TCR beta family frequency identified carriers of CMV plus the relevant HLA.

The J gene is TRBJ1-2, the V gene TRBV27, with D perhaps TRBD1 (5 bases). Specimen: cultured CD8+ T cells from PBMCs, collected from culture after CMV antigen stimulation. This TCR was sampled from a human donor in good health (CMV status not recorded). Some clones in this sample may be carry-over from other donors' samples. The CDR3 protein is CASSLRLRDGYTF. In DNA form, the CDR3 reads TGTGCCAGCAGTTTAAGGCTCAGGGATGGCTACACCTTC.